Presented here are 17 T cell receptor beta chains from one specimen sequenced in a study of T cell responses to AZD1222 COVID-19 vaccine. Assay: immunoSEQ multiplex PCR; the TCRdb copy retains only in-frame clones and omits some. In the table there are around 200,000 clones, approximately 94% of which are singletons. Source: peripheral blood, taken 28 days after the second AZD1222 dose. These receptors all stem from an adult who received the AZD1222 COVID-19 vaccine.

The chain combines TRBV19 with TRBJ1-2; D gene ambiguous. This CDR3 has 14 amino acids. Trimming shortened V by 7 bases and J by 8 bases, and 20 bases separated the two germline ends. Per the germline V gene, CDR1 is LNHDA and CDR2 is SQIVND (reference sequence). CDR3 loop: CASTSPGNFGGYTF. The CDR3 DNA reads TGTGCCAGTACCTCCCCGGGGAACTTCGGGGGCTACACCTTC. Full variable domain (missing parts from reference TRBV19 and TRBJ1-2): DGGITQSPKYLFRKEGQNVTLSCEQNLNHDAMYWYRQDPGQGLRLIYYSQIVNDFQKGDIAEGYSVSREKKESFPLTVTSAQKNPTAFYLCASTSPGNFGGYTFGSGTRLTVV.

This rearrangement joins TRBV19 to TRBJ1-1; 10 bases fit TRBD1. Germline CDR1 LNHDA, CDR2 SQIVND (reference sequence). The ends lost 6 bases at V and 3 bases at J; junction bases unmatched: 10. This CDR3 is built from 16 residues. CDR3 bases: TGTGCCAGTAGCGGACAGGGGGGCGACCGAGACACTGAAGCTTTCTTT. Protein product: CASSGQGGDRDTEAFF.

The chain carries TRBV4-1 and TRBJ2-5; TRBD2 agrees at 15 bases. CDR3 size: 19 residues. V was clipped by 1 base and J by 4 bases; unmatched bases: 10. Per germline, CDR1 MGHRA and CDR2 YSYEKL. DNA of the CDR3: TGCGCCAGCAGCCAAGTCTTCGGACTAGCGGGAGGGTGGCGAGAGACCCAGTACTTC. As protein: CASSQVFGLAGGWRETQYF.

Only one count was recorded for this clone. The J gene is TRBJ1-6, the V gene TRBV20-1, with a weak D call TRBD1 (5 bases). Deletions cut 3 bases from V and 7 bases from J, with 19 bases between. Germline V gene data show CDR1 as DFQATT and CDR2 as SNEGSKA (reference sequence). This CDR3 is built from 16 residues. CDR3 sequence (DNA): TGCAGTGCTAGTCGTTCGGGGGGACCCCCGAATTCACCCCTCCACTTT. This sequence encodes CSASRSGGPPNSPLHF.

The chain uses TRBV14 and TRBJ1-2; D gene unclear. Germline CDR1 reads SGHDN; CDR2 reads FVKESK. This CDR3 is 12 amino acids long. V lost 0 bases and J 7 bases, leaving 6 bases between the germline ends. The CDR3 DNA reads as TGTGCCAGCAGCCAAGATTGGACTGGCTACACCTTC. Translating it yields CASSQDWTGYTF.

V is TRBV28 and J is TRBJ2-7; TRBD1 might be the D (6 bases). The V end lost 6 bases, the J end lost 3 bases, and 12 bases lay between the germline ends. This CDR3 comprises 13 residues. Germline CDR1 reads MDHEN; CDR2 reads SYDVKM. The CDR3 bases are TGTGCCAGCAGAGGACAGCATTTCTACGAGCAGTACTTC. Protein sequence: CASRGQHFYEQYF. The entire variable domain, with the rest obtained from reference TRBV28 and TRBJ2-7, is as follows: DVKVTQSSRYLVKRTGEKVFLECVQDMDHENMFWYRQDPGLGLRLIYFSYDVKMKEKGDIPEGYSVSREKKERFSLILESASTNQTSMYLCASRGQHFYEQYFGPGTRLTVT.

In nucleotides, the CDR3 is TGTGCCAGCAGTTACCCTAGGCAGAGCTCCTACGAGCAGTACTTC. This sequence encodes CASSYPRQSSYEQYF. This sequence joins TRBV6-2 or TRBV6-3 and TRBJ2-7; D gene unclear. Trimming removed 2 bases from V and 0 bases from J, with 11 bases in between. The V gene's germline CDR1 is MNHEY and CDR2 SVGEGT. The CDR3 is 15 residues long.

V gene TRBV5-6 combines with J gene TRBJ1-2; a possible D gene is TRBD1 (5 bases). Trimming removed 2 bases from V and 6 bases from J, with 20 bases in between. CDR1 is SGHDT and CDR2 is YYEEEE in the germline V gene. The CDR3 extends over 16 amino acids. CDR3 amino acids: CASSLKTNRILDGYTF. DNA of the CDR3: TGTGCCAGCAGCTTAAAAACTAACAGGATTTTGGATGGCTACACCTTC.

This chain's CDR3 is CASSTRTGKVSPLHF. CDR3 bases: TGTGCCAGTAGTACCCGGACAGGGAAAGTATCACCCCTCCACTTT. The rearrangement links TRBV19 to TRBJ1-6, with 8 bases lining up with TRBD1. This CDR3 comprises 15 residues. Unmatched junction bases numbered 9, after V lost 4 bases and J lost 10 bases. Germline CDR1 LNHDA, CDR2 SQIVND (reference sequence).

This clone was recorded once. This chain joins TRBV9 and TRBJ1-2; the D gene is possibly TRBD1 (5 bases). V was shortened by 3 bases and J by 5 bases, with 20 bases between the two germline ends. Germline V gene sequence: CDR1 SGDLS, CDR2 YYNGEE. The CDR3 runs 16 residues. CDR3 residues: CASSARTGTDAYGYTF. CDR3 in DNA: TGTGCCAGCAGCGCGCGAACCGGGACGGATGCTTATGGCTACACCTTC.

The chain has TRBV5-1 and TRBJ1-2; 9 nucleotides align to TRBD1. Germline V gives CDR1 SGHRS, CDR2 YFSETQ. V lost 3 bases to trimming and J lost 4 bases; unmatched junction nucleotides: 10. This CDR3 comprises 16 residues. CDR3 in DNA: TGCGCCAGCAGCTCCGGGACAGGGATGTTGGGCTATGGCTACACCTTC. As protein: CASSSGTGMLGYGYTF.

J is TRBJ2-2 and V is TRBV18; 9 nucleotides match TRBD2. In germline, CDR1 is KGHSH, CDR2 LQKENI. This CDR3 region has 18 residues. After removal of 0 bases from V and 6 bases from J, the junction contained 11 bases not matched to a gene. This chain's CDR3 is CASSPPGLAGIVAGELFF. CDR3 in DNA: TGTGCCAGCTCACCACCGGGGCTAGCGGGGATCGTGGCCGGGGAGCTGTTTTTT.

J is TRBJ1-1 and V is TRBV12-3 or TRBV12-4; D ambiguous. The CDR3 is 13 residues long. V lost 5 bases and J lost 2, with 9 bases in between. The CDR3 protein is CASSAQQNTEAFF. The CDR3 DNA reads TGTGCCAGCAGTGCACAGCAAAACACTGAAGCTTTCTTT.

This sequence joins TRBV9 and TRBJ2-2; TRBD1 matches 7 bases. CDR3 length: 14 residues. From germline, CDR1 is SGDLS and CDR2 YYNGEE. The junction had 7 bases not matched to a gene; V was cut back by 5 bases and J by 6 bases. Written as DNA, the CDR3 is TGTGCCAGCAGTGGACTGGACAGGTCCGGGGAGCTGTTTTTT. The encoded protein is CASSGLDRSGELFF.

The gene calls are TRBV9 and TRBJ1-3; D remains unclear. V gave up 3 bases and J gave up 2 bases, with 12 bases separating them. Germline assignment: CDR1 SGDLS and CDR2 YYNGEE. The CDR3 is 15 residues long. The CDR3 DNA follows: TGTGCCAGCAGCGCAAACCTATCTCCTGGAAACACCATATATTTT. This translates into CASSANLSPGNTIYF. The full variable domain, its missing parts supplied by reference TRBV9 and TRBJ1-3, is DSGVTQTPKHLITATGQRVTLRCSPRSGDLSVYWYQQSLDQGLQFLIQYYNGEERAKGNILERFSAQQFPDLHSELNLSSLELGDSALYFCASSANLSPGNTIYFGEGSWLTVV.

The chain combines TRBV5-4 with TRBJ1-3; weak D call: TRBD1 (5 bases). V was shortened by 4 bases and J by 2 bases, with 7 bases between the two germline ends. CDR3 length: 13 residues. Looked up from germline, CDR1 is SGHNT and CDR2 is YYREEE (reference sequence). The DNA of the CDR3 is TGTGCCAGCAGCGGGACCGCTGGAAACACCATATATTTT. As protein: CASSGTAGNTIYF. The whole variable domain, remainder taken from reference TRBV5-4 and TRBJ1-3, is ETGVTQSPTHLIKTRGQQVTLRCSSQSGHNTVSWYQQALGQGPQFIFQYYREEENGRGNFPPRFSGLQFPNYSSELNVNALELDDSALYLCASSGTAGNTIYFGEGSWLTVV.

The chain links TRBV5-1 to TRBJ1-5, with unresolved D. V was shortened by 2 bases and J by 7 bases, with 13 bases between the two germline ends. Germline CDR1 and CDR2: SGHRS and YFSETQ. The CDR3 consists of 14 residues. The CDR3 is CASSFSGKGQPQHF. DNA for the CDR3: TGCGCCAGCAGCTTCAGCGGGAAAGGGCAGCCCCAGCATTTT.